This is a list of T cell receptor beta chains from one sample in a study of CD8+CD57+ T cells in acquired aplastic anemia. In TCRdb, the reads were re-called with MiXCR into one record per CDR3 protein. The top ten clones hold less than 55% of a sample with about 170,000 distinct CDR3 sequences, 55% to 75% of them seen once. Sequences were obtained from sorted CD4+, CD8+, or CD8+CD57+ T cells (not recorded which) from PBMCs. The source of these receptors is a human donor in good health. Both conserved end residues are part of each CDR3. A D gene is named only where the DNA matches it firmly. Not every row has a clone size; where given, it reads once, few, many or a size class.

size,J,V,D,CDR3,DNA
-,TRBJ2-7,TRBV7-9,-,CASSLVLSSEQYF,TGTGCCAGCAGCTTAGTTTTGTCCTCCGAGCAGTACTTC
-,TRBJ1-1,TRBV24-1,-,CATSDWKRGTEAFF,TGTGCCACCAGTGATTGGAAACGGGGCACTGAAGCTTTCTTT
few,TRBJ1-3,TRBV10-1,-,CASIQTDSGNTIYF,TGCGCCAGCATCCAGACGGACTCTGGAAACACCATATATTTT
once,TRBJ2-7,TRBV20-1,-,CSALSYNSGYEQYF,TGCAGTGCTCTTTCGTATAACAGCGGCTACGAGCAGTACTTC
once,TRBJ1-6,TRBV7-8,-,CASSPPEIGSPLHF,TGTGCCAGCAGCCCGCCAGAGATAGGTTCACCCCTCCACTTT
-,TRBJ2-3,TRBV7-2,-,CASSLVIRDTQYF,TGTGCCAGCAGCTTAGTCATTCGGGATACGCAGTATTTT
-,TRBJ2-1,TRBV20-1,-,CSAGLTNEQFF,TGCAGTGCCGGACTAACCAATGAGCAGTTCTTC
-,TRBJ2-3,TRBV7-9,-,CASSLTSGGTDTQYF,TGTGCCAGCAGCCTGACTAGTGGCGGGACAGATACGCAGTATTTT
-,TRBJ2-3,TRBV20-1,TRBD2,CIATSGNTDTQYF,TGCATCGCTACTAGCGGGAACACAGATACGCAGTATTTT
-,TRBJ1-1,TRBV19,-,CASSAYRAGEAFF,TGTGCCAGTAGTGCTTACAGGGCCGGAGAAGCTTTCTTT
-,TRBJ2-3,TRBV10-3,-,CAISPGTPSTDTQYF,TGTGCCATCAGTCCCGGGACACCGAGCACAGATACGCAGTATTTT
-,TRBJ2-7,TRBV19,-,CASSITGHTGNEQYF,TGTGCCAGTAGTATTACGGGGCATACGGGGAACGAGCAGTACTTC
-,TRBJ2-7,TRBV14,TRBD1,CASSPGTGYSYEQYF,TGTGCCAGCAGCCCCGGGACAGGCTACTCCTACGAGCAGTACTTC
many,TRBJ1-2,TRBV7-9,-,CASSLGGEDGSSSYGYTF,TGTGCCAGCAGCTTAGGCGGGGAAGACGGGTCCTCAAGCTATGGCTACACCTTC